The clone carrying this TCR beta chain was counted between two and nine times. What it binds is not known. V lost 3 bases to trimming and J lost 6 bases; unmatched junction nucleotides: 11. The CDR3 sequence is 17 residues long. Germline V gene data show CDR1 as LGHNA and CDR2 as YSLEER. This sample was taken from a study of human T cells and chemical hapten exposure. Study-level background: Variability of per-sample TCR yields stemmed mainly from small differences in pooled library volume. Whole-study findings and limits: Expanded TCRs created a significantly greater count of big CDR3 similarity clusters than controls did.

TCRdb recomputed calls from the RACE reads with MiXCR, one row per CDR3 protein. The sample gives approximately 92,000 distinct CDR3 sequences, 10% to 12% of which show up once; 3.2% is in the top ten. The sample's time point: patch test 2, 6 weeks after DPC sensitization. Described treatment: therapeutic diphenylcyclopropenone sensitization with weekly scalp DPC. The sequence was obtained from a woman aged 40 to 55 with alopecia areata. Some clones in this sample may be carry-over from other donors' samples. This sequence joins TRBV4-3 and TRBJ1-2, with TRBD1 matching 12 bases. The sample consisted of whole blood, taken in connection with sensitization to the hapten diphenylcyclopropenone (DPC). CDR3 DNA: TGCGCCAGCAGCCACACCCAGGGGACAGGGGGCATTGATGGCTACACCTTC. It is translated as CASSHTQGTGGIDGYTF.